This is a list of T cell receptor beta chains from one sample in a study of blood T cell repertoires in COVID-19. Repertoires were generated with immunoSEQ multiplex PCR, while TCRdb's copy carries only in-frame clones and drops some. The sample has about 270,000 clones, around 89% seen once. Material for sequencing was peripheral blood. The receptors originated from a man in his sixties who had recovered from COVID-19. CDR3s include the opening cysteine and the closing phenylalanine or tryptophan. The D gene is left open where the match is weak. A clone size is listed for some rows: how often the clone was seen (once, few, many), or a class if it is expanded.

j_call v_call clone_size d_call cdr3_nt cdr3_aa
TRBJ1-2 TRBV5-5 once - TGTGCCAGCAGTCCCGCCACGGGGTACGCCTATGGCTACACCTTC CASSPATGYAYGYTF
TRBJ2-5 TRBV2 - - TGTGCCAGCCTTCCTTCACTAGCACAAGAGACCCAGTACTTC CASLPSLAQETQYF
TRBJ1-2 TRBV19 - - TGTGCCAGTAGTGTTACAGGGCCCTCATATGGCTACACCTTC CASSVTGPSYGYTF
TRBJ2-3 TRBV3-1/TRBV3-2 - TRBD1 TGTGCCAGCAGCCAAGGGGGACAGGGAATGGGAACAGATACGCAGTATTTT CASSQGGQGMGTDTQYF
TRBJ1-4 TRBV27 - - TGTGCCAGCAGTTCGTTCAAAGGAGCTAATGAAAAACTGTTTTTT CASSSFKGANEKLFF
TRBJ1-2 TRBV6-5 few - TGTGCCAGCAGTTACGTGGCAGGGAAAAGCTATGGCTACACCTTC CASSYVAGKSYGYTF
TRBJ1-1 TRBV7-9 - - TGTGCCAGCAGCTCGCGGACAGCGAACACTGAAGCTTTCTTT CASSSRTANTEAFF
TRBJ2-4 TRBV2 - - TGTGCCAGCAGCTCAACAGGGATCCTTTTCAAAAACATTCAGTACTTC CASSSTGILFKNIQYF
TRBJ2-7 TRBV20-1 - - TGCAGTGCTAGTGGGCGGCGGGCGAACTACGAGCAGTACTTC CSASGRRANYEQYF
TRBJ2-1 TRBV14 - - TGTGCCAGCAGCCAAGATTGGGCAGGATACAATGAGCAGTTCTTC CASSQDWAGYNEQFF
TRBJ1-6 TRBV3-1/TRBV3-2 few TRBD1 TGTGCCAGCAGCCAAGGGGGACAGGGAAGCGGGCCCCTCCACTTT CASSQGGQGSGPLHF
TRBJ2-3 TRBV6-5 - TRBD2 TGTGCCAGCAGAACAAGCGGGGTTAGCACAGATACGCAGTATTTT CASRTSGVSTDTQYF
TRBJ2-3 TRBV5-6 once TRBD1 TGTGCCAGCGGGACAGGGCCCACAGATACGCAGTATTTT CASGTGPTDTQYF
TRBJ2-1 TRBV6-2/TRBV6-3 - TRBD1 TGTGCCAGCAGTTCTCCCCCGGGACAGGGTCTCTACAATGAGCAGTTCTTC CASSSPPGQGLYNEQFF
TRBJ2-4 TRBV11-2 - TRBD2 TGTGCCAGCAGCTTAGATCCCGCTAGCGGGGGGATGTTAGCCAAAAACATTCAGTACTTC CASSLDPASGGMLAKNIQYF
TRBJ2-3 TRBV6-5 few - TGTGCCAGCAGCAGGGCCTACTACACAGATACGCAGTATTTT CASSRAYYTDTQYF
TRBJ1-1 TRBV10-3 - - TGTGCCATCAGTGAGTCGAGGTCCCAGGGGAATGAAGCTTTCTTT CAISESRSQGNEAFF
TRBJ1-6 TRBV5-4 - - TGTGCCAGCAGCCCGGGACAATATAATTCACCCCTCCACTTT CASSPGQYNSPLHF
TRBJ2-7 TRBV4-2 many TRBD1 TGTGCCAGCAGCCTAGGGGGCGCTGGGTACGAGCAGTACTTC CASSLGGAGYEQYF
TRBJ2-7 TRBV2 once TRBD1 TGTGCCAGCAGTGAGTTATACAGGGGGACCCCCGAGCAGTACTTC CASSELYRGTPEQYF
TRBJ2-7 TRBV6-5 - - TGTGCCAGCACGCCAGGGGGGTTCTACGAGCAGTACTTC CASTPGGFYEQYF
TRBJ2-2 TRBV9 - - TGTGCCAGCAGCGTAGCCGGGAGCCGCACCGGGGAGCTGTTTTTT CASSVAGSRTGELFF
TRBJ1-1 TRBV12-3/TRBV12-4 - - TGTGCCAGCACCAAGGGGTGGGGAACTGAAGCTTTCTTT CASTKGWGTEAFF
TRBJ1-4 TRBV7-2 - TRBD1 TGTGCCAGCAGCTCACAGGGGGTTAATGAAAAACTGTTTTTT CASSSQGVNEKLFF
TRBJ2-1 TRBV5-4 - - TGTGCCAGCACCCCTTCCGGCGGGGTGGTACTCTCCTACAATGAGCAGTTCTTC CASTPSGGVVLSYNEQFF
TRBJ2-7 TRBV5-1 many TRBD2 TGCGCCAGCAGCTTGCTGGCGGGGGTCGGCTCCTACGAGCAGTACTTC CASSLLAGVGSYEQYF
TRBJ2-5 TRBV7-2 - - TGTGCCAGCAGCTCGACGGGGACTGCTTGGGGAGAGACCCAGTACTTC CASSSTGTAWGETQYF
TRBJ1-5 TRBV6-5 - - TGTGCCAGCAGCGAGATGGACAGATTAAATCAGCCCCAGCATTTT CASSEMDRLNQPQHF
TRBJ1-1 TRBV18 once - TGTGCCAGCTCACCCCAGGTTGGGAACACTGAAGCTTTCTTT CASSPQVGNTEAFF
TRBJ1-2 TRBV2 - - TGTGCCAGCAGTGGCCGGACAGCTGGCTACACCTTC CASSGRTAGYTF
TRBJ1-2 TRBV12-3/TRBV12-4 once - TGTGCCAGCAGTTTAAGACAGTTGATCTACACCTTC CASSLRQLIYTF
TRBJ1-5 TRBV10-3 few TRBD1 TGTGCCATCAGTAAATCCGCCGGGACAGGGGGCTATAGCAATCAGCCCCAGCATTTT CAISKSAGTGGYSNQPQHF
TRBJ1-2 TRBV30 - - TGTGCCTGGATGCAGAAGGACAGAAACTATGGCTACACCTTC CAWMQKDRNYGYTF
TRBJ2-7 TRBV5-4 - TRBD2 TGTGCCAGCAGCTTTCGCCCGACTAGCAATGAGCAGTACTTC CASSFRPTSNEQYF
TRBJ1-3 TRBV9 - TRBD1 TGTGCCAGCAGAGGGACAGGGCACTCTGGAAACACCATATATTTT CASRGTGHSGNTIYF
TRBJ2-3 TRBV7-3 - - TGTGCCAGCAGCATTCCAGGGGCAGATACGCAGTATTTT CASSIPGADTQYF
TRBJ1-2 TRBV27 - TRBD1 TGTGCCAGCAGTCTAAGGGGGCGCGGCTCTGGCTACACCTTC CASSLRGRGSGYTF
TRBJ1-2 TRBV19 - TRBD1 TGTGCCAGTAGTATAGATCGGACAGGGGGCTATGGCTACACCTTC CASSIDRTGGYGYTF
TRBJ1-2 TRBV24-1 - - TGTGCCACCAGTGCCACGATGGCAGGCAGCGGCTACACCTTC CATSATMAGSGYTF
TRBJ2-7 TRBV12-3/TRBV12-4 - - TGTGCCAGCAGTTTTGGGCAAGAGCAGTACTTC CASSFGQEQYF
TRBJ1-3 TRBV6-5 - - TGTGCCAGCACGTACGACAGCTCTGGAAACACCATATATTTT CASTYDSSGNTIYF
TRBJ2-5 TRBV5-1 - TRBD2 TGCGCCAGCAGCTTGGAGGCTAGCGGGTACCAAGAGACCCAGTACTTC CASSLEASGYQETQYF
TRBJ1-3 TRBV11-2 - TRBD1 TGTGCCAGCAGCTTAGAAGTGACAGGGGGAAACACCATATATTTT CASSLEVTGGNTIYF
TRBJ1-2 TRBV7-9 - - TGTGCCAGCAGCCCAACGACAGGAGACTATGGCTACACCTTC CASSPTTGDYGYTF
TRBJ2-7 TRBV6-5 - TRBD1 TGTGCCAGCAAAAAATGGGGACAGGGAGAACTTTGGCAGTACTTC CASKKWGQGELWQYF
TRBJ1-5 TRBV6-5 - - TGTGCCAGCAGTTACTCGAGTGGTCAGCCCCAGCATTTT CASSYSSGQPQHF
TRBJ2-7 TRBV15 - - TGTGCCACCAGCAGAAGTTTGGGCCACAAGGACGAGCAGTACTTC CATSRSLGHKDEQYF
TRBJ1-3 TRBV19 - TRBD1 TGTGCCAGTAGCCTACAGGGGGCGCGTGGAAACACCATATATTTT CASSLQGARGNTIYF
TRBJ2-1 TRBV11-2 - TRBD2 TGTGCCAGCAGCTCAGGACTAGTCCTCTACAATGAGCAGTTCTTC CASSSGLVLYNEQFF
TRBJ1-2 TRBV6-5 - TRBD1 TGTGCCAGCAGTTCACCCGGGACAGGGAACTATGGCTACACCTTC CASSSPGTGNYGYTF